The next 28 T cell receptor beta chains were all read from a single sample in a study of T cell repertoires in cytomegalovirus infection. MiXCR, applied by TCRdb to the reads, yields one record per CDR3 protein. The table has about 310,000 distinct CDR3 sequences, roughly 16% seen once. Source material: PBMCs. Receptors were obtained from a human donor in good health (CMV status not recorded). Some clones in this sample may be carry-over from other donors' samples.

This clonotype was detected ten times or more. V gene TRBV7-2 combines with J gene TRBJ1-5; D not resolved. Germline V gives CDR1 SGHTA, CDR2 FQGNSA. This CDR3 has 14 amino acids. V was pared by 8 bases and J by 5 bases, with 16 bases between. DNA of the CDR3: TGTGCCAGCGCCGGTCGTGGATCTTATCAGCCCCAGCATTTT. Encoded protein: CASAGRGSYQPQHF.

This clonotype was found many times. The V and J genes are TRBV28 and TRBJ1-5; 7 positions match TRBD1. The CDR3 runs 15 residues. The germline V gene has CDR1 MDHEN and CDR2 SYDVKM. V gave up 1 base and J gave up 2 bases; unmatched junction bases: 2. The CDR3 sequence: CASSLFTGGNQPQHF. CDR3 DNA sequence: TGTGCCAGCAGTTTATTTACAGGGGGCAATCAGCCCCAGCATTTT.

The chain is built from TRBV20-1 and TRBJ2-1, with a possible D match to TRBD1 (5 bases). V shed 6 bases and J shed 7 bases, with 10 bases lying between them. Per germline, CDR1 DFQATT and CDR2 SNEGSKA (reference sequence). The CDR3 is 11 amino acids. The CDR3 DNA follows: TGCAGTGCGGGGCTATGGAATGAGCAGTTCTTC. This gives the protein CSAGLWNEQFF.

This clonotype was detected only a few times. The chain carries TRBV4-2 and TRBJ2-6; possible D gene TRBD1, 5 bases. The CDR3 extends over 16 amino acids. CDR1 and CDR2 (germline): LGHNA, YNFKEQ. Trimming took 0 bases from V and 1 from J, leaving 7 bases between them. The CDR3 coding sequence is TGTGCCAGCAGCCAAGAGGCAGGGTCTGGGGCCAACGTCCTGACTTTC. Translation: CASSQEAGSGANVLTF.

This clonotype has just a few counts. The chain joins TRBV12-3 or TRBV12-4 to TRBJ1-2, with D hard to call. V lost 5 bases and J lost 8, with 18 bases in between. This CDR3 contains 14 residues. CDR3 sequence: CASSTSPQVWGYTF. The CDR3 bases are TGTGCCAGCAGTACATCACCGCAGGTGTGGGGCTACACCTTC.

This clonotype was found many times. The rearrangement links TRBV7-2 to TRBJ1-5; TRBD1 might be the D (5 bases). The V end was cut by 1 base, the J end by 1 base, with 8 bases between. CDR3 length equals 15 residues. CDR1 SGHTA and CDR2 FQGNSA come from the germline V gene. In DNA form, the CDR3 reads TGTGCCAGCAGCTTAGTTGAGGGGAGCAATCAGCCCCAGCATTTT. It codes for CASSLVEGSNQPQHF.

This clonotype was found many times. The rearrangement joins TRBV12-3 or TRBV12-4 to TRBJ1-2; the D is unclear. Trimming stripped 2 bases from V and 5 bases from J, with 12 bases between. The length of the CDR3 is 14 residues. CDR3 coding DNA: TGTGCCAGCAGTTTAAAGGGAACCGGATATGGCTACACCTTC. It specifies CASSLKGTGYGYTF.

This clonotype appeared a few times. V gene TRBV18 combines with J gene TRBJ1-4; 7 nucleotides line up with TRBD1. Germline V gene data show CDR1 as KGHSH and CDR2 as LQKENI. The CDR3 extends over 15 amino acids. With V trimmed by 1 base and J by 4 bases, 3 bases remained unmatched. CDR3 DNA: TGTGCCAGCTCACCACGGACAGGTCTTAATGAAAAACTGTTTTTT. It yields the protein CASSPRTGLNEKLFF.

The rearrangement links TRBV19 to TRBJ2-1; 10 bases fit TRBD2. CDR3 length: 15 residues. J lost 9 bases, V lost 6 bases, and 11 bases had no gene match. Germline lookup yields CDR1 LNHDA and CDR2 SQIVND (reference sequence). This CDR3 is CASRTVERGGPEQFF. CDR3 sequence (DNA): TGTGCCAGTAGGACGGTTGAGCGGGGGGGCCCTGAGCAGTTCTTC.

This clonotype was picked up many times. This sequence joins TRBV7-3 and TRBJ2-1; 10 nucleotides agree with TRBD2. V was clipped by 2 bases and J by 3 bases; unmatched bases: 4. This CDR3 has 16 amino acids. The germline CDR1 and CDR2 sequences are SGHTA and FQGTGA. The CDR3 region has the DNA TGTGCCAGCAGCTTAGCTAGCGGGGGTTTCTACAATGAGCAGTTCTTC. Amino acids: CASSLASGGFYNEQFF.

CDR3 region: CASSHPTGFGGKNEQFF. As DNA, the CDR3 is TGCGCCAGCAGCCACCCCACGGGTTTCGGGGGCAAAAATGAGCAGTTCTTC. The chain carries TRBV4-1 and TRBJ2-1; either TRBD1 or TRBD2 may supply D (6 bases each). The V and J ends lost 3 bases and 7 bases respectively, with 22 bases between them. The CDR3 extends over 17 amino acids. Germline V gives CDR1 MGHRA, CDR2 YSYEKL.

This chain uses TRBV20-1 with TRBJ2-4; D unclear. V dropped 4 bases and J dropped 3 bases, with 10 bases sitting between them. CDR1 DFQATT and CDR2 SNEGSKA come from the germline V gene (reference sequence). The CDR3 covers 13 residues. This chain's CDR3 is CSAILMGKNIQYF. The CDR3 nucleotides read TGCAGTGCTATCTTAATGGGCAAAAACATTCAGTACTTC.

As regards this clonotype: A much larger clone lies one base from this, so it may be a read error. The rearrangement joins TRBV7-8 to TRBJ2-5, with 12 bases identical to TRBD1. V lost 7 bases to trimming and J lost 5 bases; unmatched junction nucleotides: 11. This CDR3 comprises 16 residues. In germline, CDR1 is SGHVS, CDR2 FQNEAQ. CDR3 sequence reads: CASTSLRDRGLETQYF. The CDR3 nucleotides read TGTGCCAGCACCTCTCTTAGGGACAGGGGGCTTGAGACCCAGTACTTC.

This clonotype was seen repeatedly, ten times or more. V is TRBV7-9 and J is TRBJ2-3; D is uncertain. The CDR3 consists of 14 residues. Trimming cost V 1 base and J 7 bases, with 12 bases left between them. In germline, CDR1 is SEHNR, CDR2 FQNEAQ (reference sequence). CDR3 DNA: TGTGCCAGCAGCTTAGTGCGGAACCCGTATACGCAGTATTTT. Translation: CASSLVRNPYTQYF.

This clonotype was seen only a few times. The DNA for the CDR3 is TGTGCCACCTCATCCCTGGGGACAGTCCTCCAAGAGACCCAGTACTTC. Translating it yields CATSSLGTVLQETQYF. The J gene is TRBJ2-5, the V gene TRBV27, with TRBD1 identical over 7 bases. V shed 10 bases and J 1 base; nucleotides not matched to a gene: 15. The CDR3 loop spans 16 amino acids. The germline gives CDR1 MNHEY, CDR2 SMNVEV (reference sequence).

The J gene is TRBJ1-5, the V gene TRBV6-5, with unresolved D. Trimming took 5 bases from V and 2 from J, leaving 16 bases between them. Germline V gene sequence: CDR1 MNHEY, CDR2 SVGAGI. The CDR3 length is 16 residues. CDR3 amino acids: CASSRHLRVGNQPQHF. CDR3 nucleotides: TGTGCCAGCAGTCGCCATTTGAGAGTTGGCAATCAGCCCCAGCATTTT.

This clonotype was seen many times. The chain links TRBV7-2 to TRBJ1-5, with D unclear. The CDR3 has 13 amino acids. Per germline, CDR1 SGHTA and CDR2 FQGNSA. The V end was cut by 5 bases, the J end by 3 bases, with 8 bases between. CDR3 protein: CASSQLFNQPQHF. Here the CDR3 DNA reads TGTGCCAGCAGCCAACTCTTCAATCAGCCCCAGCATTTT.

This chain connects TRBV3-1 to TRBJ1-1; 7 bases align to TRBD1. The CDR3 spans 13 residues. J lost 4 bases, V lost 3 bases, and 2 bases had no gene match. In germline, CDR1 is LGHDT, CDR2 YNNKEL (reference sequence). The CDR3 spells CASSQSGGTEAFF. CDR3 DNA: TGTGCCAGCAGCCAGTCAGGGGGCACTGAAGCTTTCTTT. Variable domain in full (rest from reference TRBV3-1 and TRBJ1-1): DTAVSQTPKYLVTQMGNDKSIKCEQNLGHDTMYWYKQDSKKFLKIMFSYNNKELIINETVPNRFSPKSPDKAHLNLHINSLELGDSAVYFCASSQSGGTEAFFGQGTRLTVV.

This clonotype was found many times. The gene calls are TRBV7-2 and TRBJ1-3, with TRBD1 identical over 8 bases. CDR3 size: 16 residues. V was pared by 5 bases and J by 4 bases, with 10 bases of the junction left unmatched. Germline lookup yields CDR1 SGHTA and CDR2 FQGNSA. CDR3 nucleotides: TGTGCCAGCAGCCTATCTGGGACAGGTCCCGGAAACACCATATATTTT. Translation: CASSLSGTGPGNTIYF.

The J gene is TRBJ1-6, the V gene TRBV20-1; D possibly corresponds to TRBD1 (5 bases). The CDR3 loop spans 16 amino acids. Germline CDR1 and CDR2: DFQATT and SNEGSKA (reference sequence). Between the trimmed V and J ends, which lost 3 bases and 7 bases, there was a span of 19 bases. The DNA for the CDR3 is TGCAGTGCTAGGTGGGGGACGGGACGGGAGAATTCACCCCTCCACTTT. It specifies CSARWGTGRENSPLHF.

A few counts support this clonotype. The chain's CDR3 is CASSFSGGVGPYPTEAFF. The CDR3 nucleotides are TGTGCCAGCAGTTTTTCGGGAGGAGTGGGCCCCTATCCTACTGAAGCTTTCTTT. This sequence joins TRBV12-3 or TRBV12-4 and TRBJ1-1; D not resolved. V was shortened by 3 bases and J by 5 bases, with 25 bases between the two germline ends. The CDR3 is made up of 18 amino acids.

There are a few counts of this clonotype. The junction departs from the called germline gene at one end, perhaps through a read error. This chain uses TRBV12-3 or TRBV12-4 with TRBJ1-2; the D gene is possibly TRBD1 (6 bases). This CDR3 comprises 12 residues. In nucleotides, the CDR3 is TGTGCCAGCCGATTCGCGGGACAAGATCCCTCCTTC. It is translated as CASRFAGQDPSF.

CDR3 nucleotides: TGTGCCATCAGTGGTTCTAGCGGGGGGCCGCAGACAGATACGCAGTATTTT. Its translation is CAISGSSGGPQTDTQYF. This rearrangement joins TRBV10-3 to TRBJ2-3, with 11 positions matching TRBD2. The CDR3 runs to 17 residues. V was clipped by 4 bases and J by 3 bases; unmatched bases: 9. Germline V lookup: CDR1 ENHRY, CDR2 SYGVKD.

This clonotype was seen repeatedly, ten times or more. V usage is TRBV6-2 or TRBV6-3 and J usage is TRBJ1-5; the match to TRBD1 covers 7 bases. The trim removed 0 bases at V and 4 bases at J, leaving 9 bases unmatched. Per germline, CDR1 MNHEY and CDR2 SVGEGT. The CDR3 totals 17 residues. The CDR3 bases are TGTGCCAGCAGTTACTCTTCTTTCCGGGACAGAAATCAGCCCCAGCATTTT. Translation gives CASSYSSFRDRNQPQHF.

This clonotype has ten or more counts. The chain has TRBV7-2 and TRBJ2-3, with D tentatively TRBD2 (6 bases). The V and J ends lost 5 bases and 3 bases respectively, with 9 bases between them. This CDR3 contains 13 residues. In germline, CDR1 is SGHTA, CDR2 FQGNSA. The DNA for the CDR3 is TGTGCCAGCAGCCGGGAGTCGACAGATACGCAGTATTTT. The encoded protein is CASSRESTDTQYF.

The chain carries TRBV5-6 and TRBJ2-5; 8 bases align to TRBD2. CDR1 is SGHDT and CDR2 is YYEEEE in the germline V gene. This CDR3 region has 15 residues. J lost 3 bases, V lost 2 bases, and 6 bases had no gene match. In nucleotides, the CDR3 is TGTGCCAGCAGCTTTCTAGCCGGGAGGGAAGAGACCCAGTACTTC. Translating gives CASSFLAGREETQYF.

This clonotype occurred once. V usage is TRBV28 and J usage is TRBJ1-4, with 11 positions matching TRBD1. Germline values: CDR1 MDHEN, CDR2 SYDVKM. The ends lost 5 bases at V and 0 bases at J; junction bases unmatched: 2. The length of the CDR3 is 16 residues. In nucleotides, the CDR3 is TGTGCCAGCAGTAGGGGACAGGGGGCAACTAATGAAAAACTGTTTTTT. The encoded protein is CASSRGQGATNEKLFF.

This clonotype came up many times. This chain uses TRBV24-1 with TRBJ2-1; 9 bases align to TRBD1. Germline CDR1 reads KGHDR; CDR2 reads SFDVKD. The J segment lost 8 bases and the V segment lost 2 bases, leaving 15 bases of the junction unmatched. This CDR3 has 18 amino acids. The CDR3 region is CATSDSPGQGSRSHEQFF. CDR3 bases: TGTGCCACCAGTGATTCCCCGGGACAGGGATCCAGATCCCATGAGCAGTTCTTC.